A selection of T cell receptor beta chains follows, all from one sample in a study of blood T cells in healthy people across ages. From the 5' RACE reads, TCRdb called clonotypes with MiXCR, one entry per CDR3 protein. The profile covers hundreds of thousands of distinct CDR3 sequences, with around 30% appearing a single time and about 30% taken by the ten largest. Sequencing was carried out using blood. These receptors all stem from a woman in her 70s in good health. Each CDR3 is given with its conserved first and last residue. D genes are given only for firm matches. A clone size is listed for some rows: how often the clone was seen (once, few, many), or a class if it is expanded.

j_gene | v_gene | d_gene | len | abundance | CDR3aa | CDR3nt
TRBJ1-1 | TRBV6-6 | TRBD1 | 14 | - | CASSSGTGYTEAFF | TGTGCCAGCAGTTCCGGGACAGGGTATACTGAAGCTTTCTTT
TRBJ2-1 | TRBV9 | - | 14 | few | CASSEQGTYNEQFF | TGTGCCAGCAGCGAGCAGGGCACCTACAATGAGCAGTTCTTC
TRBJ2-5 | TRBV5-1 | - | 14 | few | CASSLGRGQETQYF | TGCGCCAGCAGCTTGGGGCGGGGCCAAGAGACCCAGTACTTC
TRBJ2-5 | TRBV12-3/TRBV12-4 | - | 12 | - | CASTPVGETQYF | TGTGCCAGCACCCCTGTTGGAGAGACCCAGTACTTC
TRBJ2-7 | TRBV29-1 | TRBD2 | 13 | - | CSVGTSGPYEQYF | TGCAGCGTTGGGACTAGCGGACCCTACGAGCAGTACTTC
TRBJ2-1 | TRBV20-1 | TRBD2 | 15 | - | CSATPGTSGGNEQFF | TGCAGTGCTACCCCCGGGACTAGCGGGGGCAATGAGCAGTTCTTC
TRBJ1-5 | TRBV19 | TRBD1 | 13 | few | CATKDRGNQPQHF | TGTGCCACCAAGGACAGGGGAAATCAGCCCCAGCATTTT
TRBJ2-1 | TRBV14 | TRBD2 | 17 | - | CASSSGTSGTIYNEQFF | TGTGCCAGCAGCTCAGGGACTAGCGGGACCATTTACAATGAGCAGTTCTTC
TRBJ2-7 | TRBV29-1 | - | 16 | - | CSVEESGAGSSYEQYF | TGCAGCGTTGAGGAATCGGGAGCGGGTAGCTCCTACGAGCAGTACTTC
TRBJ2-1 | TRBV18 | TRBD2 | 13 | - | CASSPQREGEQFF | TGTGCCAGCTCACCCCAGCGGGAGGGCGAGCAGTTCTTC
TRBJ2-1 | TRBV20-1 | TRBD2 | 16 | - | CSARGWGSGRENEQFF | TGCAGTGCTAGAGGCTGGGGTAGCGGGAGGGAAAATGAGCAGTTCTTC
TRBJ2-7 | TRBV4-3 | - | 16 | - | CASSQFSGTGPYEQYF | TGCGCCAGCAGCCAATTCTCCGGGACGGGACCCTACGAGCAGTACTTC
TRBJ1-1 | TRBV7-2 | TRBD1 | 14 | - | CASSRSRGAPEAFF | TGTGCCAGCAGCCGATCCAGGGGGGCCCCTGAAGCTTTCTTT
TRBJ1-6 | TRBV9 | - | 14 | few | CASSVTGQGTPLHF | TGTGCCAGCAGCGTAACCGGGCAGGGTACACCCCTCCACTTT
TRBJ1-1 | TRBV3-1 | - | 14 | - | CASSQGIKNTEAFF | TGTGCCAGCAGCCAAGGGATCAAGAACACTGAAGCTTTCTTT
TRBJ1-2 | TRBV14 | - | 13 | - | CASSPRDGYGYTF | TGTGCCAGCAGCCCCCGGGACGGCTATGGCTACACCTTC
TRBJ2-1 | TRBV12-3/TRBV12-4 | TRBD2 | 16 | - | CASGTSGTSSHNEQFF | TGTGCCAGCGGGACTAGCGGGACGAGCTCCCACAATGAGCAGTTCTTC
TRBJ2-1 | TRBV20-1 | TRBD2 | 16 | few | CSASPVTSGGYNEQFF | TGCAGTGCCAGCCCGGTGACTAGCGGAGGATACAATGAGCAGTTCTTC
TRBJ1-2 | TRBV10-3 | TRBD1 | 19 | - | CAISESKGSSGTVRHGYTF | TGTGCCATCAGTGAGTCGAAAGGCTCATCCGGGACAGTACGTCATGGCTACACCTTC
TRBJ2-7 | TRBV7-9 | TRBD2 | 13 | - | CASSLADSGGQYF | TGTGCCAGCAGCTTAGCGGATTCGGGGGGGCAGTACTTC
TRBJ1-2 | TRBV12-3/TRBV12-4 | TRBD1 | 17 | - | CASSPIGTTGVNYGYTF | TGTGCCAGCAGTCCAATCGGAACTACAGGGGTAAACTATGGCTACACCTTC
TRBJ2-3 | TRBV12-3/TRBV12-4 | - | 14 | - | CASTAAPVADTQYF | TGTGCCAGCACCGCAGCCCCGGTCGCAGATACGCAGTATTTT
TRBJ1-3 | TRBV12-3/TRBV12-4 | TRBD1 | 14 | - | CASSLQGAMNTIYF | TGTGCCAGCAGTCTACAGGGGGCGATGAACACCATATATTTT
TRBJ2-3 | TRBV20-1 | - | 15 | - | CSAHLAGQTRDTQYF | TGCAGTGCCCACCTTGCGGGGCAGACAAGAGATACGCAGTATTTT
TRBJ1-5 | TRBV19 | - | 15 | - | CASSPPGHTHQPQHF | TGTGCCAGTAGTCCCCCGGGCCACACACATCAGCCCCAGCATTTT
TRBJ2-7 | TRBV29-1 | TRBD1 | 15 | few | CSVEKDRGHYYEQYF | TGCAGCGTTGAAAAGGACAGGGGGCATTACTACGAGCAGTACTTC
TRBJ1-2 | TRBV20-1 | - | 11 | few | CSAGVKNGYTF | TGCAGTGCAGGGGTGAAGAATGGCTACACCTTC
TRBJ2-5 | TRBV12-3/TRBV12-4 | TRBD2 | 14 | many | CASRRTSSQETQYF | TGTGCCAGCAGGAGGACTAGCAGCCAAGAGACCCAGTACTTC
TRBJ1-6 | TRBV25-1 | TRBD1 | 14 | - | CASSGQGLNSPLHF | TGTGCCAGCAGTGGACAGGGGCTAAATTCACCCCTCCACTTT
TRBJ2-5 | TRBV7-2 | - | 14 | few | CASSFRRGEETQYF | TGTGCCAGCAGCTTTCGACGGGGAGAGGAGACCCAGTACTTC
TRBJ1-1 | TRBV3-1 | - | 12 | - | CASSQRGSEAFF | TGTGCCAGCAGCCAGCGGGGCTCTGAAGCTTTCTTT
TRBJ1-1 | TRBV7-2 | - | 15 | - | CASSGTGSRRAEAFF | TGTGCTAGCAGCGGCACAGGGTCGAGGAGAGCCGAAGCTTTCTTT
TRBJ2-3 | TRBV7-9 | TRBD1 | 16 | - | CASSLLTGGYTDTQYF | TGTGCCAGCAGCCTCCTGACAGGGGGTTACACAGATACGCAGTATTTT